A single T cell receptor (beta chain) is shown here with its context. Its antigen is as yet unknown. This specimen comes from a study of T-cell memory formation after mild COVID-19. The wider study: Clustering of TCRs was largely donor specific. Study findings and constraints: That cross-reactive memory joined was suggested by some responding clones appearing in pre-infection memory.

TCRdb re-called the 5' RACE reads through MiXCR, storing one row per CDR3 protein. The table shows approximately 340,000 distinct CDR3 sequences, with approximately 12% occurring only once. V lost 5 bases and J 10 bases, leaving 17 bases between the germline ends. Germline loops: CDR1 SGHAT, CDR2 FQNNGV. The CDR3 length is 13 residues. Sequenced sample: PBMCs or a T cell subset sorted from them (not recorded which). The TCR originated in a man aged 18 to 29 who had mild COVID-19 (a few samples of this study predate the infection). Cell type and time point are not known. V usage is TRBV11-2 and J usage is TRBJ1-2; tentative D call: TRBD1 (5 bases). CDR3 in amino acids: CASSHPYGGDYTF. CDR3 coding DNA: TGTGCCAGCAGCCACCCCTATGGGGGGGACTACACCTTC.